Presented here are 32 T cell receptor beta chains from one specimen sequenced in a study of shared clonotypes between healthy human individuals. Data came from immunoSEQ multiplex PCR; TCRdb stores just in-frame clones and leaves some out. Among some 580,000 clones, 95% to 98% were seen once, and the ten largest hold 0.3% to 0.35%. It was CD45RO-negative cells, positively selected for CCR7, that made up naive CD8 cells, with terminally differentiated effector memory CD45RA+ cells excluded. Sequenced sample: naive CD8+ T cells sorted from blood. The receptors derive from a man aged 25 to 40 in good health.

The J gene is TRBJ1-2, the V gene TRBV28; the D is unclear. Deletions cut 2 bases from V and 4 bases from J, with 8 bases between. Germline-derived CDR1 and CDR2 are MDHEN and SYDVKM. The CDR3 length is 13 residues. The CDR3 is CASSLQNSYGYTF. CDR3 DNA sequence: TGTGCCAGCAGTTTACAAAACTCCTATGGCTACACCTTC.

The J gene is TRBJ1-1, the V gene TRBV7-9; D not certain. V dropped 8 bases and J dropped 4 bases, with 11 bases sitting between them. CDR3 length: 12 amino acids. CDR1 SEHNR and CDR2 FQNEAQ come from the germline V gene (reference sequence). The CDR3 DNA follows: TGTGCCAGCCACAACGGGCCCACTGAAGCTTTCTTT. Amino acids: CASHNGPTEAFF.

J is TRBJ1-2 and V is TRBV27; 8 bases are shared with TRBD1. Germline lookup yields CDR1 MNHEY and CDR2 SMNVEV (reference sequence). Trimming at V came to 5 bases and at J to 4 bases, leaving 9 bases not matched to a gene. CDR3 length: 15 residues. CDR3 DNA: TGTGCCAGCAGTGTAAGCCGGACAGGGCCCTATGGCTACACCTTC. Translation: CASSVSRTGPYGYTF.

This clone was found once. The chain has TRBV10-1 and TRBJ2-1; unclear D gene. The CDR3 runs to 17 residues. V was cut by 3 bases and J by 0 bases, with 15 bases left in between. Germline CDR1 WNHNN, CDR2 SYGVQD (reference sequence). The CDR3 loop is CASSETVPKDSYNEQFF. As DNA, the CDR3 is TGCGCCAGCAGTGAAACGGTCCCTAAGGACTCCTACAATGAGCAGTTCTTC.

J is TRBJ2-1 and V is TRBV5-1; tentatively, D is TRBD1 (5 bases). Germline V CDR1 and CDR2: SGHRS, YFSETQ. V lost 8 bases and J 6 bases, leaving 12 bases between the germline ends. This CDR3 is built from 12 residues. CDR3 sequence reads: CASCADSNEQFF. CDR3 coding DNA: TGCGCCAGTTGCGCAGACAGCAATGAGCAGTTCTTC.

The rearrangement uses TRBV29-1 and TRBJ1-4, with TRBD1 as a possible D gene (5 bases). Germline values: CDR1 SQVTM, CDR2 ANQGSEA. CDR3 length: 12 amino acids. V was clipped by 0 bases and J by 15 bases, with 14 bases between them. The CDR3 region is CSVEEVPGTLFF. As DNA, the CDR3 is TGCAGCGTTGAAGAAGTTCCGGGGACGTTGTTTTTT.

The chain links TRBV7-9 to TRBJ1-5; TRBD1 matches 10 bases. Germline assignment: CDR1 SEHNR and CDR2 FQNEAQ (reference sequence). The CDR3 is made up of 18 amino acids. V lost 2 bases to trimming and J lost 6 bases; unmatched junction nucleotides: 13. CDR3 residues: CASSLTGTGDDGSQPQHF. The DNA for the CDR3 is TGTGCCAGCAGCTTAACAGGGACAGGGGATGATGGCAGTCAGCCCCAGCATTTT.

The chain is built from TRBV5-1 and TRBJ2-1; D call uncertain. Trimming stripped 5 bases from V and 1 base from J, with 10 bases between. Germline CDR1 is SGHRS and CDR2 is YFSETQ. This CDR3 has 14 residues. In nucleotides, the CDR3 is TGCGCCAGCAGTGGCGGTCCTTCCTACAATGAGCAGTTCTTC. The encoded protein is CASSGGPSYNEQFF.

The rearrangement joins TRBV5-1 to TRBJ1-1; possible D gene TRBD1, 5 bases. V was cut by 6 bases and J by 4 bases, with 7 bases left in between. CDR1 is SGHRS, CDR2 YFSETQ, per germline. The CDR3 is 11 residues long. The CDR3 nucleotides read TGCGCCAGCATCCAGGGCACTGAAGCTTTCTTT. It specifies CASIQGTEAFF.

Note on this clone: Different DNA sequences within this sample yield the same CDR3. The chain uses TRBV5-1 and TRBJ2-7; TRBD1 agrees at 7 bases. The CDR3 runs to 13 residues. Germline CDR1 is SGHRS and CDR2 is YFSETQ. V gave up 3 bases and J gave up 2 bases; unmatched junction bases: 2. CDR3 in amino acids: CASSWTGAYEQYF. The CDR3 DNA is TGCGCCAGCAGCTGGACAGGAGCCTACGAGCAGTACTTC.

The gene calls are TRBV19 and TRBJ2-3, with unresolved D. The CDR3 contains 13 residues. Germline assignment: CDR1 LNHDA and CDR2 SQIVND (reference sequence). Trimming took 1 base from V and 6 from J, leaving 8 bases between them. The CDR3 nucleotides are TGTGCCAGTAGTATAGTCCCCGACGATACGCAGTATTTT. It codes for CASSIVPDDTQYF.

This chain connects TRBV27 to TRBJ2-7; tentatively, D is TRBD1 or TRBD2 (5 bases each). Germline V lookup: CDR1 MNHEY, CDR2 SMNVEV (reference sequence). The CDR3 is 13 residues long. V lost 3 bases to trimming and J lost 3 bases, with 9 bases between them. In nucleotides, the CDR3 is TGTGCCAGCAGTTTTGGGGACCACTACGAGCAGTACTTC. Its translation is CASSFGDHYEQYF.

The J gene is TRBJ1-3, the V gene TRBV9; TRBD1 aligns across 10 bases. The germline CDR1 and CDR2 sequences are SGDLS and YYNGEE. There are 15 residues in the CDR3. V lost 4 bases and J lost 2; bases outside the gene matches: 3. CDR3 residues: CASSLGTGAGNTIYF. Written as DNA, the CDR3 is TGTGCCAGCAGCCTGGGGACAGGGGCTGGAAACACCATATATTTT. The full variable domain, in which reference TRBV9 and TRBJ1-3 provide the parts outside the CDR3, is DSGVTQTPKHLITATGQRVTLRCSPRSGDLSVYWYQQSLDQGLQFLIQYYNGEERAKGNILERFSAQQFPDLHSELNLSSLELGDSALYFCASSLGTGAGNTIYFGEGSWLTVV.

The chain links TRBV7-8 to TRBJ1-2, with D possibly being TRBD1 (6 bases). The CDR3 is 15 residues long. V lost 1 base to trimming and J lost 2 bases, with 11 bases between them. Germline V gene lookup returns CDR1 SGHVS and CDR2 FQNEAQ. Here the CDR3 DNA reads TGTGCCAGCAGCTTAGATTTGGGGGCCAACTATGGCTACACCTTC. It translates to CASSLDLGANYGYTF.

The J gene is TRBJ2-1, the V gene TRBV11-3; possibly TRBD1 for D (5 bases). Germline CDR1 reads SGHNT; CDR2 reads YENEEA. The CDR3 is 15 residues long. Trimming removed 1 base at V and 4 bases at J, with 11 bases between. CDR3 DNA: TGTGCCAGCAGCTTAGGGGGCGGCAATTACAATGAGCAGTTCTTC. It specifies CASSLGGGNYNEQFF.

The rearrangement uses TRBV20-1 and TRBJ2-7; D gene ambiguous. CDR3 length: 11 amino acids. The ends were cut back, 0 bases at V and 7 bases at J, with 7 bases in the middle. Germline CDR1 reads DFQATT; CDR2 reads SNEGSKA (reference sequence). The CDR3 region has the DNA TGCAGTGCTAGAGAGCGCAAAGAGCAGTACTTC. This translates into CSARERKEQYF.

Turning to this clone: This sample also contains other DNA sequences that code for the same CDR3. This chain connects TRBV4-1 to TRBJ2-7; perhaps TRBD1 as D (6 bases). Deletions cut 0 bases from V and 1 base from J, with 7 bases between. This CDR3 contains 14 residues. The germline CDR1 and CDR2 sequences are MGHRA and YSYEKL. This CDR3 reads CASSQEQGSYEQYF. CDR3 in DNA: TGCGCCAGCAGCCAAGAACAGGGTTCCTACGAGCAGTACTTC.

This clone appeared a single time. The rearrangement joins TRBV29-1 to TRBJ2-6; 8 bases fit TRBD2. The length of the CDR3 is 13 residues. Germline trimming cut 7 bases from V and 8 bases from J; bases unmatched to any gene: 7. The germline V gene has CDR1 SQVTM and CDR2 ANQGSEA. The DNA of the CDR3 is TGCAGCGCCCCGACTAGCGAGTCCAACGTCCTGACTTTC. It specifies CSAPTSESNVLTF.

The chain has TRBV27 and TRBJ2-7; tentatively, D is TRBD1 or TRBD2 (5 bases each). The CDR3 length is 13 residues. The V end lost 9 bases, the J end lost 0 bases, and 12 bases lay between the germline ends. In germline, CDR1 is MNHEY, CDR2 SMNVEV (reference sequence). The CDR3 loop reads CARGTATSYEQYF. CDR3 DNA sequence: TGTGCCAGGGGGACCGCGACCTCCTACGAGCAGTACTTC.

This chain links TRBV28 with TRBJ2-5; D possibly uses TRBD1 or TRBD2 (5 bases each). Germline V CDR1 and CDR2: MDHEN, SYDVKM. The CDR3 loop spans 17 amino acids. The V end was cut by 3 bases, the J end by 4 bases, with 21 bases between. For the CDR3, the DNA is TGTGCCAGCAGTTTGTCCATGGGACCCCTAAGGAGAGAGACCCAGTACTTC. As protein: CASSLSMGPLRRETQYF.

The chain employs TRBV2 and TRBJ1-5, with 11 bases lining up with TRBD1. There are 17 residues in the CDR3. Trimming at V came to 1 base and at J to 9 bases, leaving 11 bases not matched to a gene. Germline lookup yields CDR1 SNHLY and CDR2 FYNNEI. The CDR3 loop is CASSEGGQGAPRRPQHF. The CDR3 coding sequence is TGTGCCAGCAGTGAAGGTGGACAGGGGGCGCCGCGAAGGCCCCAGCATTTT.

V usage is TRBV7-9 and J usage is TRBJ2-1; maybe TRBD1 (5 bases). Germline loops: CDR1 SEHNR, CDR2 FQNEAQ (reference sequence). There are 16 residues in the CDR3. Trimming removed 5 bases from V and 9 bases from J, with 23 bases in between. The CDR3 coding sequence is TGTGCCAGCAGCCACCCTAGGCGCTACCCTCAGGGTGAGCAGTTCTTC. Translation gives CASSHPRRYPQGEQFF.

The chain joins TRBV6-1 to TRBJ1-1, with unresolved D. CDR1 MNHNS and CDR2 SASEGT come from the germline V gene. Deletions cut 2 bases from V and 2 bases from J, with 9 bases between. The CDR3 spans 14 residues. This CDR3 is CASSEFRENTEAFF. CDR3 bases: TGTGCCAGCAGTGAATTTAGAGAAAACACTGAAGCTTTCTTT.

The chain couples TRBV27 to TRBJ1-5; 7 bases agree with TRBD1. From germline, CDR1 is MNHEY and CDR2 SMNVEV (reference sequence). This CDR3 spans 14 amino acids. Trimming removed 2 bases from V and 7 bases from J; junction bases left unmatched: 5. The CDR3 DNA is TGTGCCAGCAGTTTAGGGTCAGGGGGGCAGCCCCAGCATTTT. Amino acids: CASSLGSGGQPQHF.

The rearrangement links TRBV4-1 to TRBJ2-3; 11 bases fit TRBD1. Germline trimming cut 4 bases from V and 4 bases from J; bases unmatched to any gene: 7. Germline V gives CDR1 MGHRA, CDR2 YSYEKL. The CDR3 contains 16 residues. CDR3 bases: TGCGCCAGCAGCCGACCTCGGACAGGGGGCGCAGATACGCAGTATTTT. Residues: CASSRPRTGGADTQYF.

This chain connects TRBV18 to TRBJ2-7; 8 bases are shared with TRBD1. The CDR3 covers 14 residues. The V segment lost 3 bases and the J segment 4 bases; nucleotides outside the gene matches: 5. In germline, CDR1 is KGHSH, CDR2 LQKENI. The CDR3 DNA reads as TGTGCCAGCTCACCCGACAGGGGTGTGTACGAGCAGTACTTC. The encoded protein is CASSPDRGVYEQYF. Full variable domain (outside the CDR3, taken from reference TRBV18 and TRBJ2-7): NAGVMQNPRHLVRRRGQEARLRCSPMKGHSHVYWYRQLPEEGLKFMVYLQKENIIDESGMPKERFSAEFPKEGPSILRIQQVVRGDSAAYFCASSPDRGVYEQYFGPGTRLTVT.

CDR3 sequence: CASSEAGTGSSYNEQFF. CDR3 DNA: TGTGCCAGCAGTGAAGCAGGGACAGGGAGCTCCTACAATGAGCAGTTCTTC. This chain uses TRBV6-1 with TRBJ2-1, with 9 bases identical to TRBD1. This CDR3 region has 17 residues. The J segment lost 0 bases and the V segment lost 0 bases, leaving 3 bases of the junction unmatched. The germline gives CDR1 MNHNS, CDR2 SASEGT.

The rearrangement joins TRBV5-1 to TRBJ2-7, with 7 nucleotides matching TRBD1. The CDR3 length is 15 residues. V lost 3 bases, J lost 4 bases, and 10 bases stayed unmatched. Germline V CDR1 and CDR2: SGHRS, YFSETQ. The CDR3 loop is CASSSGFGTVYEQYF. CDR3 sequence (DNA): TGCGCCAGCAGCTCGGGTTTTGGGACAGTTTACGAGCAGTACTTC.

V gene TRBV4-3 combines with J gene TRBJ2-7, with 7 bases fitting TRBD2. The CDR3 runs to 15 residues. V was pared by 4 bases and J by 3 bases, with 9 bases of the junction left unmatched. The germline CDR1 and CDR2 sequences are LGHNA and YSLEER. CDR3: CASSLFPGGFYEQYF. As DNA, the CDR3 is TGCGCCAGCAGCCTATTCCCGGGAGGATTCTACGAGCAGTACTTC.

The chain links TRBV7-9 to TRBJ1-1; 7 bases fit TRBD1. CDR1 is SEHNR and CDR2 is FQNEAQ in the germline V gene (reference sequence). The CDR3 totals 15 residues. V lost 6 bases and J lost 4; bases outside the gene matches: 11. CDR3 coding DNA: TGTGCCAGCAGATCCCCTGGGCAGGGGGTCACTGAAGCTTTCTTT. Translation gives CASRSPGQGVTEAFF.

CDR3 bases: TGTGCCAGTAGTATATTTGGCGGGCTTCTATACAATGAGCAGTTCTTC. It is translated as CASSIFGGLLYNEQFF. The rearrangement joins TRBV19 to TRBJ2-1; D may be TRBD2 (5 bases). Germline V gene lookup returns CDR1 LNHDA and CDR2 SQIVND (reference sequence). V shed 2 bases and J shed 4 bases, with 15 bases lying between them. The CDR3 consists of 16 residues.

In the case of this clone: The sample contains more than one DNA sequence encoding this CDR3. The chain couples TRBV5-1 to TRBJ2-7; TRBD2 aligns across 10 bases. The CDR3 contains 15 residues. CDR1 SGHRS and CDR2 YFSETQ come from the germline V gene. Trimming took 0 bases from V and 4 from J; bases not matched to a gene: 4. CDR3 bases: TGCGCCAGCAGCTTGGGTCTAGCGGGAGAATACGAGCAGTACTTC. This codes for CASSLGLAGEYEQYF.